Following are 7 T cell receptor beta chains from one sample sequenced in a study of Graves' ophthalmopathy and Graves' hyperthyroidism. Amplification of TCR beta CDR3 regions used RNA transcripts. Amplification began with first-round RT-PCR using HTBI primers, then second-round multiplex PCR was performed. Each CDR3 protein is one row after TCRdb ran MiXCR on the multiplex PCR reads. This table has a few hundred thousand distinct CDR3 sequences, 17% appearing once. Source material: peripheral blood. The receptors shown here come from an adult woman with stable Graves' hyperthyroidism.

This clonotype was detected only a few times. The rearrangement joins TRBV5-5 to TRBJ1-1, with D possibly being TRBD1 (6 bases). V was shortened by 4 bases and J by 7 bases, with 17 bases between the two germline ends. Germline assignment: CDR1 SGHKS and CDR2 YYEKEE (reference sequence). The CDR3 totals 14 residues. The CDR3 spells CASSPVRGRIEAFF. The DNA for the CDR3 is TGTGCCAGCAGCCCGGTCAGGGGCAGAATTGAAGCTTTCTTT.

In this sample, this clonotype turned up many times. J is TRBJ2-7 and V is TRBV12-3 or TRBV12-4, with D maybe TRBD2 (5 bases). V was pared by 7 bases and J by 2 bases, with 15 bases between. The CDR3 totals 14 residues. In DNA form, the CDR3 reads TGTGCCAGCACCTCAATAGCGTCAGCCTACGAGCAGTACTTC. Protein: CASTSIASAYEQYF.

The sample holds many counts of this clonotype. This rearrangement joins TRBV28 to TRBJ1-3, with D possibly being TRBD1 (6 bases). The CDR3 is 17 amino acids. CDR1 is MDHEN, CDR2 SYDVKM, per germline. V was shortened by 6 bases and J by 0 bases, with 18 bases between the two germline ends. The CDR3 spells CASSPVWLQGSGNTIYF. The CDR3 bases are TGTGCCAGCAGCCCAGTCTGGCTACAGGGCTCTGGAAACACCATATATTTT. Drawing the rest from reference TRBV28 and TRBJ1-3, the complete variable domain is DVKVTQSSRYLVKRTGEKVFLECVQDMDHENMFWYRQDPGLGLRLIYFSYDVKMKEKGDIPEGYSVSREKKERFSLILESASTNQTSMYLCASSPVWLQGSGNTIYFGEGSWLTVV.

This clonotype was seen at least ten times. The chain is built from TRBV27 and TRBJ1-1, with 9 bases that match TRBD1. Germline V CDR1 and CDR2: MNHEY, SMNVEV (reference sequence). This CDR3 has 12 amino acids. The J segment lost 7 bases and the V segment lost 6 bases, leaving 3 bases of the junction unmatched. CDR3 residues: CASRGTGIEAFF. The CDR3 nucleotides are TGTGCCAGCAGGGGGACAGGGATTGAAGCTTTCTTT.

The sample holds many counts of this clonotype. This chain joins TRBV20-1 and TRBJ2-7, with 10 bases identical to TRBD1. This CDR3 is 14 amino acids long. CDR1 is DFQATT and CDR2 is SNEGSKA in the germline V gene (reference sequence). J gave up 7 bases and V 6 bases, and 12 bases lay outside the gene matches. CDR3 protein: CSAGGTGDFLEQYF. Written as DNA, the CDR3 is TGCAGTGCAGGGGGGACAGGGGATTTTCTTGAGCAGTACTTC.

There are many counts of this clonotype. The gene calls are TRBV5-1 and TRBJ2-4; D not resolved. V lost 0 bases and J lost 0, with 10 bases in between. The CDR3 length is 16 residues. Germline-derived CDR1 and CDR2 are SGHRS and YFSETQ. The CDR3 sequence is CASSLVGPLAKNIQYF. The CDR3 bases are TGCGCCAGCAGCTTGGTGGGTCCTCTAGCCAAAAACATTCAGTACTTC.

At least ten counts were recorded for this clonotype. This chain connects TRBV30 to TRBJ1-2, with D possibly matching TRBD1 (6 bases). Trimming took off 2 bases at V and 2 bases at J, with 15 bases between the two ends. This CDR3 spans 15 amino acids. CDR1 and CDR2 from the germline V gene are GTSNPN and SVGIG (reference sequence). This CDR3 reads CAWSRVDSENYGYTF. CDR3 sequence (DNA): TGTGCCTGGAGTCGGGTGGACAGCGAGAACTATGGCTACACCTTC.